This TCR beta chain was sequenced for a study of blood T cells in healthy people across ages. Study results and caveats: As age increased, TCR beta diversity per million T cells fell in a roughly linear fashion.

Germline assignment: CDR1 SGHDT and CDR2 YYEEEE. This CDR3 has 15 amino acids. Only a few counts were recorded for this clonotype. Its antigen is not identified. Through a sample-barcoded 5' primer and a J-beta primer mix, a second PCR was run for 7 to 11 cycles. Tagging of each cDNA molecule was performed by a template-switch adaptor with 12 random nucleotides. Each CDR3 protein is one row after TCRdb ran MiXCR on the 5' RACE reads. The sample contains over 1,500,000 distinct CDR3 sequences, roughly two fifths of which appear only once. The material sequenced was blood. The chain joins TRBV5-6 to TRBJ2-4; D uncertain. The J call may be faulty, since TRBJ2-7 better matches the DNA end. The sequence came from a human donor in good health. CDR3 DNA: TGTGCCAGCAGCTTCGCCCGGGCGTTCACCTACGAGCAGTACTTC. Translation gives CASSFARAFTYEQYF.